This TCR beta chain was sequenced during a study of early T cells in non-severe SARS-CoV-2 infection. MiXCR was run by TCRdb on the 5' RACE reads, yielding one entry per CDR3 protein. This table holds tens of thousands of distinct CDR3 sequences, approximately 9.5% found once. With 1 base clipped from V and 9 bases from J, the junction kept 9 bases outside the gene matches. Per the germline V gene, CDR1 is LGHNA and CDR2 is YSLEER. The CDR3 runs to 16 residues. This clonotype was seen at least ten times. The gene calls are TRBV4-3 and TRBJ2-1; 10 bases are a match to TRBD2. The sample taken for sequencing was whole blood. The receptor was isolated from an adult who was a healthcare worker with PCR-confirmed SARS-CoV-2 infection or an uninfected control (not recorded which). As DNA, the CDR3 is TGCGCCAGCAGCCAAGTTAGAGCGGGAGGGCCCCCTGAGCAGTTCTTC. Residues: CASSQVRAGGPPEQFF.